This TCR beta chain was recovered during a study of post-analysis software for immune sequencing data. Study details: Relapsing-remitting, secondary progressive and progressive-relapsing forms made up the multiple sclerosis disease courses. Notes on the study in general: Compared with controls, patients showed significantly lower normalized Chao1 diversity. Elevated frequency relative to controls characterized several TRBV segments in patients, TRBV5-6, TRBV5-1 and TRBV20-1 among them. Samples from one preparation batch, clustered by F measure, grouped strongly together.

This clonotype has at least ten counts. Its antigen is undetermined. The V end was cut by 4 bases, the J end by 1 base, with 6 bases between. CDR3 size: 13 residues. TCR beta libraries were prepared from cDNA with unique molecular identifiers. About 500,000 cDNA molecules were obtained per 1 to 10 million input T cells. TCRdb analysed the PCR reads with MiXCR anew, one entry per CDR3 protein. The profile covers about 810,000 distinct CDR3 sequences, with 53% appearing a single time and approximately 4.3% taken by the ten largest. Sequenced: blood. The chain is built from TRBV12-3 or TRBV12-4 and TRBJ2-3, with D uncertain. The sequence derives from a girl aged 10-17 years with multiple sclerosis. The CDR3 spells CASSSARTDTQYF. The CDR3 coding sequence is TGTGCCAGCAGTTCAGCCCGCACAGATACGCAGTATTTT.